The T cell receptor (beta chain) described here comes from a study of early T cells in non-severe SARS-CoV-2 infection. Unique molecular identifier tags were affixed to discrete cDNA molecules. TCRdb redid the calling of the 5' RACE reads with MiXCR, one entry per CDR3 protein. This sample carries 70,000 to 75,000 distinct CDR3 sequences, 10% to 15% of them seen once, and the ten largest clones take more than 4.5%. This clonotype appeared many times. This receptor was taken from an adult who was a healthcare worker with PCR-confirmed SARS-CoV-2 infection or an uninfected control (not recorded which). The material sequenced was whole blood.

CDR3 protein: CASTPPAGPSDTQYF. The CDR3 DNA sequence: TGCGCCAGCACCCCTCCGGCAGGGCCGTCAGATACGCAGTATTTT. The chain carries TRBV5-1 and TRBJ2-3; maybe TRBD1 (5 bases). The V end was cut by 6 bases, the J end by 4 bases, with 18 bases between. From germline, CDR1 is SGHRS and CDR2 YFSETQ. The CDR3 consists of 15 residues.